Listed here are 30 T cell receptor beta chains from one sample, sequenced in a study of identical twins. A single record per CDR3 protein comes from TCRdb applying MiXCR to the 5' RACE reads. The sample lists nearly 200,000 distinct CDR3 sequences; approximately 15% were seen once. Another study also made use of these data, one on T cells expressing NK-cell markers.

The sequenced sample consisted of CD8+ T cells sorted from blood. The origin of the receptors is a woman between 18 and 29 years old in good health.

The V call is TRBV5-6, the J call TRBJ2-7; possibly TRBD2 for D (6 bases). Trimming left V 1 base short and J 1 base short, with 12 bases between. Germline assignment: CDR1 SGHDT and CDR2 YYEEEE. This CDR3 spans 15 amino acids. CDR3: CASSLPHGGSYEQYF. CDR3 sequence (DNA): TGTGCCAGCAGCTTGCCCCATGGGGGGTCCTACGAGCAGTACTTC.

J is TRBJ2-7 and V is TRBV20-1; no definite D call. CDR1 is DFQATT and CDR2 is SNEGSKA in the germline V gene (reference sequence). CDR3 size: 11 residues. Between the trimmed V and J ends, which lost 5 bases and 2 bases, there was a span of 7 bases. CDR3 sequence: CSAETAYEQYF. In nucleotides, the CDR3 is TGCAGTGCTGAGACCGCCTACGAGCAGTACTTC.

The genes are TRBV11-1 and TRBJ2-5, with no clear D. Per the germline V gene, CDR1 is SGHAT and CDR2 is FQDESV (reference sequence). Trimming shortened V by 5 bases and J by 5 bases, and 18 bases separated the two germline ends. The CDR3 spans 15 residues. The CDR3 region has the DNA TGTGCCAGCAGCCTAACCCACTCGGAAAGGGAGACCCAGTACTTC. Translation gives CASSLTHSERETQYF. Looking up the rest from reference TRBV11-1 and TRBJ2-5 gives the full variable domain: EAEVAQSPRYKITEKSQAVAFWCDPISGHATLYWYRQILGQGPELLVQFQDESVVDDSQLPKDRFSAERLKGVDSTLKIQPAELGDSAMYLCASSLTHSERETQYFGPGTRLLVL.

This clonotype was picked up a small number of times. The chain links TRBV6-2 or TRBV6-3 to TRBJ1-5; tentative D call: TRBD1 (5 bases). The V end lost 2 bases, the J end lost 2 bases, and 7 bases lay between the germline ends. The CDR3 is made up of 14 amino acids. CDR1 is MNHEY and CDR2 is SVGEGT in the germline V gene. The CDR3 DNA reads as TGTGCCAGCAGTTACGAACAGGGCAATCAGCCCCAGCATTTT. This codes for CASSYEQGNQPQHF.

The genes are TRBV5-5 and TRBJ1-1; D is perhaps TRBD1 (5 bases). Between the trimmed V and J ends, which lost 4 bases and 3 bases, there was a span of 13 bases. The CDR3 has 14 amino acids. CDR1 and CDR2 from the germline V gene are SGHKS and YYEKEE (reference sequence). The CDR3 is CASSPEGWDTEAFF. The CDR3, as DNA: TGTGCCAGCAGCCCGGAGGGGTGGGACACTGAAGCTTTCTTT.

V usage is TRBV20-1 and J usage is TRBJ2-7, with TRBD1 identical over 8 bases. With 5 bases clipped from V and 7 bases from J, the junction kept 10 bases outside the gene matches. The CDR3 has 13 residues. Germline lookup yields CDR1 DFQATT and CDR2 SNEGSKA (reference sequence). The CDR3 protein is CSAADRADWEQYF. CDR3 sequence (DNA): TGCAGTGCTGCGGACAGGGCAGACTGGGAGCAGTACTTC.

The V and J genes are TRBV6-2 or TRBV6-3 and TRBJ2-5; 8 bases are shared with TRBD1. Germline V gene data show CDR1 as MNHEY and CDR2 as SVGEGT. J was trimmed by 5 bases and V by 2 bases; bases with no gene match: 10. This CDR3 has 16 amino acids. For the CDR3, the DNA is TGTGCCAGCAGTTACGCGACAGGGGAGCCCCGGGAGACCCAGTACTTC. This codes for CASSYATGEPRETQYF.

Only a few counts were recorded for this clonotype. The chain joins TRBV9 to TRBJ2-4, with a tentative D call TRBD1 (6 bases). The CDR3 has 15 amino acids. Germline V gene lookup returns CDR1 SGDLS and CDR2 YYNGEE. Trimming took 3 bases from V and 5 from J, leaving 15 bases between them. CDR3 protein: CASSESGTPENIQYF. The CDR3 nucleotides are TGTGCCAGCAGCGAGTCCGGGACACCTGAAAACATTCAGTACTTC.

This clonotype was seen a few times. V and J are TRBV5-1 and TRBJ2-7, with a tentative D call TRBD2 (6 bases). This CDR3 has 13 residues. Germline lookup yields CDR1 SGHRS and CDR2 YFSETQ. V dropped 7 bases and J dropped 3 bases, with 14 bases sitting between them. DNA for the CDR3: TGCGCCAGCCGGGACTTCCGTTTCTACGAGCAGTACTTC. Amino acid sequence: CASRDFRFYEQYF.

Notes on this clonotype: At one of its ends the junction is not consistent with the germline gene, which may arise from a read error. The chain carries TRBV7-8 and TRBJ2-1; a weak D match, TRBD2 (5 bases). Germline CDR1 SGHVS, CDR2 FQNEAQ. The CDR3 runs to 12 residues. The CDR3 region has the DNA TGTGCCAGCAGCTTAGTAGCCGGGGAAGTGTCTTTC. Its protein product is CASSLVAGEVSF.

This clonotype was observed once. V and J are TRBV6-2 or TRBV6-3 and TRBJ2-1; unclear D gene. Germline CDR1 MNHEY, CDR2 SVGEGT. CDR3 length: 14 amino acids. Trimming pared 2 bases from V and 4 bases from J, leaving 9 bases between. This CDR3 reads CASSYVAVYNEQFF. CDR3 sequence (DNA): TGTGCCAGCAGTTACGTCGCCGTGTACAATGAGCAGTTCTTC.

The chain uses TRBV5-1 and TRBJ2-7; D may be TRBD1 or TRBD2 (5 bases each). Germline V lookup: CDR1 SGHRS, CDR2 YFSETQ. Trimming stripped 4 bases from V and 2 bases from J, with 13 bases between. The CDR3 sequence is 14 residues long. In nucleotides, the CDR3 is TGCGCCAGCAGCGACCCGGGACGGACCTACGAGCAGTACTTC. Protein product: CASSDPGRTYEQYF.

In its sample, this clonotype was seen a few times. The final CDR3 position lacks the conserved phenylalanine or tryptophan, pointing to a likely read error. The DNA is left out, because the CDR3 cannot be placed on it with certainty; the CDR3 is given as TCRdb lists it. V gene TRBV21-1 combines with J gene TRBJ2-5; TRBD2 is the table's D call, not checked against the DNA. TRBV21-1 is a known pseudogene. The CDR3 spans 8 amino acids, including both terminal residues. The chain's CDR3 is CAGQSQGY.

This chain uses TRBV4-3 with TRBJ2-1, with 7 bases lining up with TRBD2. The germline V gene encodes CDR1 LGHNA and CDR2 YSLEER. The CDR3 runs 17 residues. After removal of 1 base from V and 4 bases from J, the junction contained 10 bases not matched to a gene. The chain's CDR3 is CASSQVILAETYNEQFF. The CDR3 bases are TGCGCCAGCAGCCAAGTAATCCTAGCGGAAACATACAATGAGCAGTTCTTC.

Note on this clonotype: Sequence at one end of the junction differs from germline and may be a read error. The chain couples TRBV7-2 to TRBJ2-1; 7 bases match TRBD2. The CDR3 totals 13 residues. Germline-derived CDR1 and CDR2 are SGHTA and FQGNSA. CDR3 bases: TGTGCCAGCAGCCCCGCGGGACTATTCGGTTCTACCTTC. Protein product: CASSPAGLFGSTF. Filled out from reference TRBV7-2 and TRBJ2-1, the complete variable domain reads GAGVSQSPSNKVTEKGKDVELRCDPISGHTALYWYRQSLGQGLEFLIYFQGNSAPDKSGLPSDRFSAERTGGSVSTLTIQRTQQEDSAVYLCASSPAGLFGSTFGPGTRLTVL.

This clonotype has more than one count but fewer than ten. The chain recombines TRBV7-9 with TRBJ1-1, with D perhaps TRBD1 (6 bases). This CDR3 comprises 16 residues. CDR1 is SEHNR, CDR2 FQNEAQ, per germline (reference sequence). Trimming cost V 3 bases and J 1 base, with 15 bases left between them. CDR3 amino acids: CASSFSRDTGNTEAFF. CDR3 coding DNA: TGTGCCAGCAGCTTTAGCCGGGACACGGGGAACACTGAAGCTTTCTTT.

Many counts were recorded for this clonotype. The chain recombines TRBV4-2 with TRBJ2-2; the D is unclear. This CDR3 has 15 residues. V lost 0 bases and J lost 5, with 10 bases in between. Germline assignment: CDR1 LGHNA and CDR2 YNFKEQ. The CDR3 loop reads CASSQEEGNTGELFF. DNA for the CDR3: TGTGCCAGCAGCCAAGAGGAAGGGAATACCGGGGAGCTGTTTTTT.

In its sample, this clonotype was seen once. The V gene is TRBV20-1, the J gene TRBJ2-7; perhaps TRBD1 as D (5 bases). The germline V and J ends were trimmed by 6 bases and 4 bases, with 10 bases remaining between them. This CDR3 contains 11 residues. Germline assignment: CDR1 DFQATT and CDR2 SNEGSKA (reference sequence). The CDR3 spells CSAHTGYEQYF. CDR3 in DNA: TGCAGTGCCCATACAGGTTACGAGCAGTACTTC.

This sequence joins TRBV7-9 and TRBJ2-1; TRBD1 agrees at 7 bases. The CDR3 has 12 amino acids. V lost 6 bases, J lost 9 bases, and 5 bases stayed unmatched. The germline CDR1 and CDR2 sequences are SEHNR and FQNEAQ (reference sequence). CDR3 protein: CASSFAGGEQFF. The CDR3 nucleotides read TGTGCCAGCAGTTTTGCAGGGGGTGAGCAGTTCTTC. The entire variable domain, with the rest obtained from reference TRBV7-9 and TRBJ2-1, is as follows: DTGVSQNPRHKITKRGQNVTFRCDPISEHNRLYWYRQTLGQGPEFLTYFQNEAQLEKSRLLSDRFSAERPKGSFSTLEIQRTEQGDSAMYLCASSFAGGEQFFGPGTRLTVL.

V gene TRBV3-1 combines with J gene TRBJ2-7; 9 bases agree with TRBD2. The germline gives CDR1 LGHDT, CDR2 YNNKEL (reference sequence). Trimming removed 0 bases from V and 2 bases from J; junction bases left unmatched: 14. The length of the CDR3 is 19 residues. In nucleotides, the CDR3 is TGTGCCAGCAGCCAAGATCTGGGGTTAAGCGGGGGGTCTACCTACGAGCAGTACTTC. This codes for CASSQDLGLSGGSTYEQYF.

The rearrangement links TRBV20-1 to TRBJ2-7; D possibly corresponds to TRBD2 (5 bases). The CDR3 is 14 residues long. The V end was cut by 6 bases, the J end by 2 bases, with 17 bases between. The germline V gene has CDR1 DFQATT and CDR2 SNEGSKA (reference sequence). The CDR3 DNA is TGCAGTGCCATTAGTGACGGGGTCCCCTACGAGCAGTACTTC. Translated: CSAISDGVPYEQYF.

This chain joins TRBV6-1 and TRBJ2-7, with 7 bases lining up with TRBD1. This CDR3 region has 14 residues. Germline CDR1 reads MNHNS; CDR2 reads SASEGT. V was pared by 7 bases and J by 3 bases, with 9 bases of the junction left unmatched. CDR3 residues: CASIGQGVLYEQYF. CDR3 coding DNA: TGTGCCAGCATAGGGCAGGGGGTTCTCTACGAGCAGTACTTC.

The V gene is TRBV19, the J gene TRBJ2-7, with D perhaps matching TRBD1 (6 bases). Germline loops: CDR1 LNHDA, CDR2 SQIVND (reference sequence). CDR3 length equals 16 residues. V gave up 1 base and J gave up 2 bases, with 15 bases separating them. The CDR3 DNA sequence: TGTGCCAGTAGTATAGGGGCAGGGGTCGCTACCTACGAGCAGTACTTC. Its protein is CASSIGAGVATYEQYF.

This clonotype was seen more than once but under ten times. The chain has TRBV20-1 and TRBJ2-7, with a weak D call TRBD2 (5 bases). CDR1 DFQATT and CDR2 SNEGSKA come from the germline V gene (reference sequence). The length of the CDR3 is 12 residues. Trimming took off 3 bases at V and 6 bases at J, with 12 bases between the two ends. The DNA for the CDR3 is TGCAGTGCTAGTATCTCCCGGGGCGAGCAGTACTTC. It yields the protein CSASISRGEQYF.

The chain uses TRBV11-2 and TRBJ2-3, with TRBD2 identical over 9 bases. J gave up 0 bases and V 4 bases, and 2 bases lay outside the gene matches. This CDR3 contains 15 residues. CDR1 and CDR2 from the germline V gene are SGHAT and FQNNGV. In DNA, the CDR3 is TGTGCCAGCAGCTATGCGGGAGGGAGCACAGATACGCAGTATTTT. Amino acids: CASSYAGGSTDTQYF.

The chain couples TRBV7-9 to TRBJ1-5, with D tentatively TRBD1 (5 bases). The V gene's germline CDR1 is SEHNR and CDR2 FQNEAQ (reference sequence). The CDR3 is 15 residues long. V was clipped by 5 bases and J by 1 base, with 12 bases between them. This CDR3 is CASSPGLTSNQPQHF. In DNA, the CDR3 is TGTGCCAGCAGCCCGGGACTGACAAGCAATCAGCCCCAGCATTTT.

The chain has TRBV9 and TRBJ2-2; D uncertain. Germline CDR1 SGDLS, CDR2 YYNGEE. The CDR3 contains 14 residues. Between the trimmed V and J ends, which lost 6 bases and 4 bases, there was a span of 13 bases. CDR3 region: CASTSAESTGELFF. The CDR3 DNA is TGTGCCAGCACCTCGGCCGAAAGCACCGGGGAGCTGTTTTTT.

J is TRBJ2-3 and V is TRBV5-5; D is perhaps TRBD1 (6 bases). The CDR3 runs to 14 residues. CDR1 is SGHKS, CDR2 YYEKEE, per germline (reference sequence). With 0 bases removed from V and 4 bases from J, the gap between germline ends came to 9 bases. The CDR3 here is CASSLVGAADTQYF. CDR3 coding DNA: TGTGCCAGCAGCTTGGTGGGGGCCGCAGATACGCAGTATTTT.

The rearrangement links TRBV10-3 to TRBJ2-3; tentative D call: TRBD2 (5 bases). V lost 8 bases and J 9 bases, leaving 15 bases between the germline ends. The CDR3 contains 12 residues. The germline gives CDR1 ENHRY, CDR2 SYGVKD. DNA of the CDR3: TGTGCCATCGAGGACCCCCGGAGGACGCAGTATTTT. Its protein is CAIEDPRRTQYF.

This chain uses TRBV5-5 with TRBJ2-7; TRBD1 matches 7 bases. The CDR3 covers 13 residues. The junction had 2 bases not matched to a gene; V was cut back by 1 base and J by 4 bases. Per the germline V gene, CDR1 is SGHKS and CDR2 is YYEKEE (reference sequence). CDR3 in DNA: TGTGCCAGCAGCTTGACCAGGGGGTACGAGCAGTACTTC. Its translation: CASSLTRGYEQYF.